The rows below give T cell receptor beta chains drawn from one sample of a study of shared clonotypes between healthy human individuals. Produced via immunoSEQ multiplex PCR; TCRdb's table is partial and in-frame only. The sample gives more than 2,000,000 clones, 90% to 95% of which show up once; roughly 0.36% is in the top ten. Material: naive CD4+ T cells from PBMCs. These receptors were collected from a young man in good health. Some clones in this sample may be carry-over from other donors' samples. Both conserved end residues are part of each CDR3. D genes are given only for firm matches. Not every row has a clone size; where given, it reads once, few, many or a size class.

D,size,J,V,DNA,CDR3
-,-,TRBJ2-7,TRBV7-2,TGTGCCAGCAGCTCCGATACGGGGGCCTACGAGCAGTACTTC,CASSSDTGAYEQYF
-,-,TRBJ1-2,TRBV18,TGTGCCAGCTCACCAGGGCAGGGGAATAACTATGGCTACACCTTC,CASSPGQGNNYGYTF
TRBD1,-,TRBJ2-2,TRBV30,TGTGCCTGGTCCCCCGGGACAGCCGGGGAGCTGTTTTTT,CAWSPGTAGELFF
TRBD2,-,TRBJ2-1,TRBV7-2,TGTGCCAGCAGCTTAGTGCTAGCGGGAGATGAGCAGTTCTTC,CASSLVLAGDEQFF
-,few,TRBJ1-5,TRBV7-3,TGTGCCAGCAGCTTAACGCTCAACCAGCCCCAGCATTTT,CASSLTLNQPQHF
-,-,TRBJ2-4,TRBV2,TGTGCCAGCGCCGTACAGGGCCCAATAGCCAAAAACATTCAGTACTTC,CASAVQGPIAKNIQYF
-,-,TRBJ1-5,TRBV5-8,TGTGCCAGCAGGTGGACGGTTTATAGCAATCAGCCCCAGCATTTT,CASRWTVYSNQPQHF
TRBD2,-,TRBJ2-1,TRBV7-9,TGTGCCAGCAGCTTAGCCGGGACTAGCAATGAGCAGTTCTTC,CASSLAGTSNEQFF
-,-,TRBJ2-7,TRBV23-1,TGCGCCAGCAGTCCGTGGGGACTGTACGAGCAGTACTTC,CASSPWGLYEQYF
-,once,TRBJ1-2,TRBV18,TGTGCCAGCTCACCCAACAGGGATTACGACTATGGCTACACCTTC,CASSPNRDYDYGYTF
TRBD2,-,TRBJ2-7,TRBV10-2,TGCGCCAGCAGTACGACTAGCGGAAGCTCCTACGAGCAGTACTTC,CASSTTSGSSYEQYF
TRBD2,-,TRBJ2-2,TRBV2,TGTGCCAGCAGTGGAGGGAGCGGGAGGTTCACCGGGGAGCTGTTTTTT,CASSGGSGRFTGELFF
-,-,TRBJ2-5,TRBV5-1,TGCGCCAGCAGTATAGCCGGGGAGACCCAGTACTTC,CASSIAGETQYF
TRBD2,-,TRBJ2-3,TRBV6-1,TGTGCCAGTAGAGCGGGAGAAGCAACAGATACGCAGTATTTT,CASRAGEATDTQYF
-,-,TRBJ1-5,TRBV5-1,TGCGCCAGCAGCTTGGGACAGGCTGGGGGTAGTCAGCCCCAGCATTTT,CASSLGQAGGSQPQHF
TRBD2,-,TRBJ2-1,TRBV7-2,TGTGCCAGCAGCTCCAGGACTAGCGGGACGATAACTTCCTACAATGAGCAGTTCTTC,CASSSRTSGTITSYNEQFF
-,-,TRBJ2-1,TRBV6-5,TGTGCCAGCAGTTCTACTACCAATGAGCAGTTCTTC,CASSSTTNEQFF
-,-,TRBJ1-3,TRBV7-2,TGTGCCAGCAGCCCGCGCGGGACGAGCACCATATATTTT,CASSPRGTSTIYF
TRBD1,-,TRBJ1-2,TRBV20-1,TGCAGTCCGGACAGGCTAGGGGGCTACACCTTC,CSPDRLGGYTF
-,-,TRBJ1-1,TRBV28,TGTGCCAGCAGTTATAGGCCCTACAGGGCTTTCTTT,CASSYRPYRAFF
TRBD2,-,TRBJ2-1,TRBV6-1,TGTGCCAGCCTCACCCAGCGGGGAAACAATGAGCAGTTCTTC,CASLTQRGNNEQFF
-,-,TRBJ2-3,TRBV5-1,TGCGCCAGCTCGGACGGGGCCACAGATACGCAGTATTTT,CASSDGATDTQYF
TRBD2,-,TRBJ2-5,TRBV4-2,TGTGCCAGCAGCCACGATCGACTAGCGGGCTACAACCGCCAAGAGACCCAGTACTTC,CASSHDRLAGYNRQETQYF
TRBD2,few,TRBJ2-1,TRBV4-1,TGCGCCAGCAGCCAAGATCCGGGACTAGCCTACAATGAGCAGTTCTTC,CASSQDPGLAYNEQFF
-,once,TRBJ2-4,TRBV2,TGTGCCAGCAGTGACTTTCCAGCCTTAGCCAAAAACATTCAGTACTTC,CASSDFPALAKNIQYF
-,-,TRBJ1-4,TRBV5-1,TGCGCCAGCAGCCTCGAGGGGGGCAGGTTTAATGAAAAACTGTTTTTT,CASSLEGGRFNEKLFF
TRBD1,-,TRBJ2-7,TRBV5-1,TGCGCCAGCAGCTTACAACAGGGGGCATTGGAGCAGTACTTC,CASSLQQGALEQYF
-,-,TRBJ1-3,TRBV4-1,TGCGCCAGCAGCCCCACACAAGGGCCATACACCATATATTTT,CASSPTQGPYTIYF
-,-,TRBJ2-3,TRBV4-1,TGCGCCAGCAGCCCCAACGAGGGCTTCACAGATACGCAGTATTTT,CASSPNEGFTDTQYF
-,-,TRBJ1-2,TRBV30,TGTGCCTGCAATAAGGGGGGCTATGGCTACACCTTC,CACNKGGYGYTF
-,-,TRBJ2-5,TRBV6-1,TGTGCCAGCAGTGAAGCGCTGTTGGGCCGAAGAGGAGAGACCCAGTACTTC,CASSEALLGRRGETQYF
-,-,TRBJ2-7,TRBV10-3,TGTGCCCTCCGGCCGGGGGCGTTTGGCGAGCAGTACTTC,CALRPGAFGEQYF
TRBD1,-,TRBJ1-2,TRBV10-3,TGTGCCACCACGGAGCAGGGGGCGTTTGGCTACACCTTC,CATTEQGAFGYTF
TRBD2,-,TRBJ2-1,TRBV9,TGTGCCAGCAGCGAGACTAGCAGGAGCTCCTACAATGAGCAGTTCTTC,CASSETSRSSYNEQFF
-,-,TRBJ1-1,TRBV1,TGCACCAGCAGCCTCCGGGAGGCTGAAGCTTTCTTT,CTSSLREAEAFF
TRBD1,-,TRBJ2-3,TRBV6-5,TGTGCCAGCAGTTCACAGGGGGCATACACAGATACGCAGTATTTT,CASSSQGAYTDTQYF
-,-,TRBJ1-3,TRBV18,TGTGCCAGCTCAGCGAGACAGTCCCTCTCTGGAAACACCATATATTTT,CASSARQSLSGNTIYF
TRBD2,-,TRBJ2-3,TRBV7-2,TGTGCCAGCAGCTTAGACGGGACTAGAGGGGGAGATACGCAGTATTTT,CASSLDGTRGGDTQYF
TRBD1,-,TRBJ1-2,TRBV4-2,TGTGCCAGCAGCCCCACCGGGGGCAGGGGGGGTTACTATGGCTACACCTTC,CASSPTGGRGGYYGYTF
-,-,TRBJ2-5,TRBV6-6,TGTGCCAGCAGTTACTCGGGGCCTAGGGGCGAGACCCAGTACTTC,CASSYSGPRGETQYF
-,-,TRBJ2-5,TRBV2,TGTGCCAGCAGTGACCGGGACATGTCCCAGTACTTC,CASSDRDMSQYF
-,-,TRBJ2-3,TRBV7-2,TGTGCCAGCAGCTCGCAGGGTTGGAGCACAGATACGCAGTATTTT,CASSSQGWSTDTQYF
TRBD1,-,TRBJ1-2,TRBV28,TGTGCCAGCAGAAAGACAGGGAACTATGGCTACACCTTC,CASRKTGNYGYTF
-,-,TRBJ2-6,TRBV5-1,TGCGCCAGCAGCTTTCTCTCTGGGGCCAACGTCCTGACTTTC,CASSFLSGANVLTF
-,-,TRBJ1-1,TRBV28,TGTGCCAGCAGTCCGGGGGCCTACACTGAAGCTTTCTTT,CASSPGAYTEAFF
-,-,TRBJ2-3,TRBV5-1,TGCGCCAGCAGCTTGGCCGGGGCGGCAGATACGCAGTATTTT,CASSLAGAADTQYF
TRBD2,-,TRBJ2-7,TRBV29-1,TGCAGCGTTCTTAGCGGGAGTCCCGATACCTACGAGCAGTACTTC,CSVLSGSPDTYEQYF
-,-,TRBJ2-7,TRBV4-1,TGCGCCAGCAGCCAACGATTACAGGTACCCTACGAGCAGTACTTC,CASSQRLQVPYEQYF
-,-,TRBJ1-5,TRBV27,TGTGCCAGCAGTCTATACGGATACAATCAGCCCCAGCATTTT,CASSLYGYNQPQHF
-,-,TRBJ2-5,TRBV4-3,TGCGCCAGCAGCCAAGGACCGCAGGAGACCCAGTACTTC,CASSQGPQETQYF
TRBD1,-,TRBJ1-5,TRBV7-2,TGTGCCAGCAGCTCGGCGGACAGGGGAAGGAGTCAGCCCCAGCATTTT,CASSSADRGRSQPQHF
-,-,TRBJ1-1,TRBV28,TGTGCCAGCAGTTTTGCGGGGGAAACATTGAACACTGAAGCTTTCTTT,CASSFAGETLNTEAFF
TRBD1,once,TRBJ1-1,TRBV5-5,TGTGCCAGCAGTTTACAGGGGGCGGCTTTCTTT,CASSLQGAAFF
-,-,TRBJ2-7,TRBV5-1,TGCGCCAGCAGATTTCAGGGGTCCTACGAGCAGTACTTC,CASRFQGSYEQYF
-,once,TRBJ2-7,TRBV5-1,TGCGCCAGCAGCTTGGGAGTGGGAGGGGGATACGAGCAGTACTTC,CASSLGVGGGYEQYF
TRBD1,-,TRBJ1-5,TRBV6-5,TGTGCCAGCTTGAGCCGGGACAGCCTCGATCAGCCCCAGCATTTT,CASLSRDSLDQPQHF
-,-,TRBJ2-7,TRBV5-1,TGCGCCAGCAGCTTGGGAAATACAGGGTTAGGGGAGCAGTACTTC,CASSLGNTGLGEQYF
-,once,TRBJ1-2,TRBV1,TGCACCAGCAGCCAACCCTCAGGGGGCTGGGGCTACACCTTC,CTSSQPSGGWGYTF
-,-,TRBJ2-5,TRBV28,TGTGCCAGCAGTTGGGCCATGGGGACCCAGTACTTC,CASSWAMGTQYF